These T cell receptor beta chains were read from a single sample in a study of cytomegalovirus exposure and HLA in healthy donors. The method was immunoSEQ multiplex PCR; TCRdb's version includes in-frame clones alone and lacks a portion of them. The table shows 150,000 or so clones, with approximately 86% occurring only once. Material: PBMCs. All receptors come from a man aged 18 to 35 in good health and CMV-seropositive. Each CDR3 is given with its conserved first and last residue. Size values are once, few and many counts, or a class for expanded clones, and some rows have none.

TRBV2,TRBJ2-2,.,CASSAGTGGVSTGELFF
TRBV10-3,TRBJ2-7,.,CAISESETYEQYF
TRBV21-1,TRBJ2-7,few,CASSPRVVISYEQYF
TRBV4-3,TRBJ2-7,.,CASSPRGSGPYEQYF
TRBV14,TRBJ1-5,.,CASSSGTRNQPQHF
TRBV19,TRBJ1-1,.,CASRPDWAATEAFF
TRBV19,TRBJ2-7,.,CASSRGRRPYEQYF
TRBV11-1,TRBJ1-2,.,CASSLALQSRGYTF
TRBV13,TRBJ2-1,once,CASSHGGGSRNEQFF
TRBV15,TRBJ2-6,many,CATTPSDTSGANVLTF
TRBV9,TRBJ2-7,once,CASSGDRGGNEQYF
TRBV7-2,TRBJ1-6,once,CASSLVGSYNSPLHF
TRBV19,TRBJ2-1,.,CASAPSSVSYNEQFF
TRBV29-1,TRBJ2-7,.,CSVEAGKQGKSYEQYF
TRBV19,TRBJ2-3,few,CASSNATGGWSTDTQYF
TRBV5-1,TRBJ2-3,few,CASSGSGGDRGDTQYF
TRBV4-3,TRBJ1-4,.,CASSQVGPGEKLFF
TRBV16,TRBJ2-1,.,CATAGRASYNEQFF
TRBV7-9,TRBJ2-7,once,CTVGQGKNEQYF
TRBV6-1,TRBJ1-5,.,CASSEGWGPNQPQHF
TRBV29-1,TRBJ1-3,once,CSAFTQFTSGNTIYF
TRBV5-6,TRBJ1-5,.,CASSRQGIFGNQPQHF
TRBV6-6,TRBJ1-5,.,CASAAIGQGNQPQHF
TRBV6-1,TRBJ2-5,.,CASSEQGLVVETQYF
TRBV30,TRBJ1-2,few,CASAAEGARMYTF
TRBV7-3,TRBJ2-1,.,CASSSRTGTGWNEQFF
TRBV5-6,TRBJ2-1,.,CASSWTSPGEQFF
TRBV27,TRBJ1-1,.,CASREQGGMNTEAFF
TRBV7-2,TRBJ2-7,.,CASSLASTDEQYF
TRBV6-1,TRBJ2-3,.,CAYQTDGGRDTQYF
TRBV7-9,TRBJ2-1,few,CASILAGLLNEQFF
TRBV18,TRBJ2-5,.,CASSPRVEGETQYF
TRBV7-2,TRBJ1-3,once,CASSLAWAGAPRRSGNTIYF
TRBV11-2,TRBJ2-7,.,CASSSASGGAGEQYF
TRBV18,TRBJ1-5,.,CASSLRESYSNQPQHF
TRBV6-1,TRBJ2-7,.,CASNPDRGKDEQYF
TRBV18,TRBJ1-5,.,CASCQQAPLIDF
TRBV7-9,TRBJ1-1,.,CASSPTGLGTEAFF
TRBV4-2,TRBJ2-3,few,CASSTDLAGGPGGVTDTQYF
TRBV7-6,TRBJ2-1,.,CASSPERADPYNEQFF
TRBV4-1,TRBJ2-3,once,CASYKLAGAPDTQYF
TRBV2,TRBJ2-3,few,CASRETLAVRTDTQYF
TRBV4-1,TRBJ1-4,.,CASSPPQGATNEKLFF
TRBV30,TRBJ2-3,.,CAWTRTSGRAWDTQYF
TRBV5-6,TRBJ2-7,once,CASSFSQKPNSYEQYF
TRBV18,TRBJ2-1,.,CASSRLGPGLVTYNEQFF
TRBV9,TRBJ1-2,.,CASSVEGQGIGYTF
TRBV7-2,TRBJ2-7,.,CASIPSGYEQYF
TRBV7-8,TRBJ2-1,.,CASSLGTSGRRDEQFF
TRBV6-6,TRBJ2-4,.,CASSYQGKNIQYF
TRBV6-4,TRBJ2-3,.,CASSDSLQRVYPSTDTQYF
TRBV19,TRBJ2-2,.,CASSRGDTNTGELFF
TRBV30,TRBJ2-2,.,CAWSGHVTGELFF